This is a list of T cell receptor beta chains from one sample in a study of blood T cell repertoires in COVID-19. This table comes from immunoSEQ multiplex PCR, and its TCRdb copy is limited to in-frame clones, with some not included. The sample has 180,000 or so clones; 87% are singletons. Sequenced sample: PBMCs or T cells enriched from blood (not recorded which). The receptors stem from a human donor with acute COVID-19. The donor label of this sample is uncertain. The CDR3 runs from the conserved cysteine through the conserved F or W. D genes are given only for firm matches. Only some rows state a clone size, as once, few, many or a class for expanded clones.

j_gene,v_gene,d_gene,abundance,CDR3nt,CDR3aa
TRBJ2-2,TRBV11-2,NA,NA,TGTGCCAGCAGCCCCTTGACAGGATCCGGGGAGCTGTTTTTT,CASSPLTGSGELFF
TRBJ2-3,TRBV5-3,NA,NA,TGTGCCAGAAGCTTGGCGATCGAGGCTCCCACAGATACGCAGTATTTT,CARSLAIEAPTDTQYF
TRBJ1-1,TRBV5-1,TRBD1,NA,TGCGCCAGCAGCATGACAGGGGGTGAAGCTTTCTTT,CASSMTGGEAFF
TRBJ2-1,TRBV19,TRBD1,NA,TGTGCCAGTAGTATGGGACAGTACAATGAGCAGTTCTTC,CASSMGQYNEQFF
TRBJ1-1,TRBV28,NA,NA,TGTGCCAGCAGTTTATTCACCCCGGGGAACACTGAAGCTTTCTTT,CASSLFTPGNTEAFF
TRBJ2-2,TRBV5-6,NA,once,TGTGCCAGCAGCCCGGGACTCCTCGAGAGCGGGGAGCTGTTTTTT,CASSPGLLESGELFF
TRBJ1-5,TRBV30,NA,NA,TGTGCCTGGAGTGGGGGAGGGGAACAGCCCCAGCATTTT,CAWSGGGEQPQHF
TRBJ2-1,TRBV6-4,NA,NA,TGTGCCAGCAGTTTCGACTTGTACAATGAGCAGTTCTTC,CASSFDLYNEQFF
TRBJ2-7,TRBV6-2/TRBV6-3,NA,NA,TGTGCCAGCAGTTTGGGTTTGAGTGGAGCCTACGAGCAGTACTTC,CASSLGLSGAYEQYF
TRBJ1-1,TRBV5-5,NA,few,TGTGCCAGCAGCCGTGGCCCGGGCAGGGGCACTGAAGCTTTCTTT,CASSRGPGRGTEAFF
TRBJ1-2,TRBV19,NA,NA,TGTGCCAGTAGTATATCCAGGGCCCAGGGGATATTTGACTATGGCTACACCTTC,CASSISRAQGIFDYGYTF
TRBJ1-3,TRBV18,NA,NA,TGTGCCAGCTCACAAGAGGGAGGATCCGGAAACACCATATATTTT,CASSQEGGSGNTIYF
TRBJ2-7,TRBV18,NA,NA,TGTGCCAGCTCACCACGCGGAGACAGCCAGTACTTC,CASSPRGDSQYF
TRBJ2-1,TRBV3-1/TRBV3-2,TRBD2,NA,TGTGCCAGCAGCCGACGACGTAGCGGGGGGGCAGGGAATGAGCAGTTCTTC,CASSRRRSGGAGNEQFF
TRBJ1-4,TRBV19,NA,NA,TGTGCCAGTAGTATGGGCCAGGGGTGGGAAAAACTGTTTTTT,CASSMGQGWEKLFF
TRBJ1-3,TRBV23-1,TRBD1,NA,TGCGCCAGCGGACGGACGGGACAGGGTACTTGGTTACCCTCTGGAAACACCATATATTTT,CASGRTGQGTWLPSGNTIYF
TRBJ2-1,TRBV7-3,TRBD2,NA,TGTGCCAGCAGCCTCAGACTAGCGGGGGATTACAATGAGCAGTTCTTC,CASSLRLAGDYNEQFF
TRBJ2-2,TRBV19,TRBD2,NA,TGTGCCAGTAGTATGAAGAGACTAGCGACGTACACCGGGGAGCTGTTTTTT,CASSMKRLATYTGELFF
TRBJ1-5,TRBV19,NA,NA,TGTGCCAGTAGTCTAAAGACAGGACCCAATCAGCCCCAGCATTTT,CASSLKTGPNQPQHF
TRBJ2-1,TRBV29-1,NA,NA,TGCAGCGTTGAAGATATCCTGGGGCTACCGTCCAATGAGCAGTTCTTC,CSVEDILGLPSNEQFF
TRBJ2-7,TRBV28,NA,NA,TGTGCCAGCAGTTTGACAGCGACCTACGAGCAGTACTTC,CASSLTATYEQYF
TRBJ1-5,TRBV30,NA,once,TGTGCCTGGAGCAGGGCCAGCAATCAGCCCCAGCATTTT,CAWSRASNQPQHF
TRBJ1-1,TRBV5-4,NA,once,TGTGCCAGCAGCTTGTCCGACGGGGGGACTGAAGCTTTCTTT,CASSLSDGGTEAFF
TRBJ2-7,TRBV20-1,NA,once,TGCAGTGCCCCTATTGCCAACGAGCAGTACTTC,CSAPIANEQYF
TRBJ2-1,TRBV5-4,NA,NA,TGTGCCAGCAGCGGGGCGGGACCCACCAGCTCCTACAATGAGCAGTTCTTC,CASSGAGPTSSYNEQFF
TRBJ2-1,TRBV5-6,NA,NA,TGTGCCAGCAGCTTGGGTGGGAGTGAGCAGTTCTTC,CASSLGGSEQFF
TRBJ1-2,TRBV5-1,NA,NA,TGCGCCAGCAGCTTGACTACAGGGAAGGGCTATGGCTACACCTTC,CASSLTTGKGYGYTF
TRBJ2-7,TRBV12-5,NA,NA,TGTGCTAGTGGTTCCCCCCGCAGGGGAGTATCCTACGAGCAGTACTTC,CASGSPRRGVSYEQYF
TRBJ1-1,TRBV18,TRBD1,NA,TGTGCCAGCTCACTTGGACAGGTAATGAACACTGAAGCTTTCTTT,CASSLGQVMNTEAFF
TRBJ2-1,TRBV5-1,TRBD2,NA,TGCGCCAGCAGCTCTCCACTAGCGGGGGGCTATGAGCAGTTCTTC,CASSSPLAGGYEQFF
TRBJ2-7,TRBV6-2/TRBV6-3,TRBD2,NA,TGTGCCAGCAGTTACTCGACTAGCGGGTTCTCCTACGAGCAGTACTTC,CASSYSTSGFSYEQYF
TRBJ2-3,TRBV5-1,TRBD2,NA,TGCGCCAGCAGCCAAGGGAGCGGGGGTTTCACAGATACGCAGTATTTT,CASSQGSGGFTDTQYF
TRBJ2-7,TRBV25-1,NA,NA,TGTGCCAGCAGTGATGGGCACCTCTACGAGCAGTACTTC,CASSDGHLYEQYF
TRBJ1-1,TRBV19,TRBD1,NA,TGTGCCAGTAGTGGATACAGGGGGCGCGACACTGAAGCTTTCTTT,CASSGYRGRDTEAFF
TRBJ1-6,TRBV30,TRBD1,NA,TGTGCCTGGAGTGTACAGGGGAGTTCACCCCTCCACTTT,CAWSVQGSSPLHF
TRBJ2-1,TRBV21-1,NA,NA,TGTGCCAGCAGCCCCCGGCTTTTAGCGACAGGGGCTATCCATGAGCAGTTCTTC,CASSPRLLATGAIHEQFF
TRBJ2-2,TRBV5-1,TRBD1,once,TGCGCCAGCAGCTTGACAGGGGCCGAGGCCGGGGAGCTGTTTTTT,CASSLTGAEAGELFF
TRBJ1-4,TRBV15,NA,NA,TGTGCCACCAGCAGAGAGAGACAGACTAATGAAAAACTGTTTTTT,CATSRERQTNEKLFF
TRBJ2-5,TRBV7-8,TRBD1,NA,TGTGCCAGCAGCTCCCGGACAGGGGGGGAGACCCAGTACTTC,CASSSRTGGETQYF
TRBJ2-1,TRBV7-6,TRBD1,NA,TGTGCCAGCAGCTTGGACAGGTACCCCTACAATGAGCAGTTCTTC,CASSLDRYPYNEQFF
TRBJ2-1,TRBV3-1/TRBV3-2,TRBD2,few,TGTGCCAGCAGCCAAGCTCGTCAAGCGGGGGGTCTCAATGAGCAGTTCTTC,CASSQARQAGGLNEQFF
TRBJ2-1,TRBV19,NA,NA,TGTGCCAGTAGTAACCCACGCAAGAGCTCCTACAATGAGCAGTTCTTC,CASSNPRKSSYNEQFF
TRBJ2-7,TRBV30,NA,NA,TGTGCCTGGAGTAAGCCGTACGAGCAGTACTTC,CAWSKPYEQYF
TRBJ1-1,TRBV10-3,TRBD1,NA,TGTGCCATCAGTCAACAGGGGCAACTGAACACTGAAGCTTTCTTT,CAISQQGQLNTEAFF
TRBJ1-2,TRBV7-3,TRBD1,NA,TGTGCCAGCAGCTTAACGGTAGGGGGCATGAACGGCTACACCTTC,CASSLTVGGMNGYTF
TRBJ1-1,TRBV6-2/TRBV6-3,NA,NA,TGTGCCAGCAGTCTACAGGGTAGAGTAGCGAACACTGAAGCTTTCTTT,CASSLQGRVANTEAFF
TRBJ2-7,TRBV4-2,TRBD1,few,TGTGCCAGCAGCCAAGTCGGGACAGGGGCCGAGCAGTACTTC,CASSQVGTGAEQYF
TRBJ2-5,TRBV5-1,TRBD1,NA,TGCGCCAGCAGGAGACAGGGGGGGGAGACCCAGTACTTC,CASRRQGGETQYF
TRBJ2-1,TRBV9,NA,NA,TGTGCCAGCAGCGTTACAGCATACAATGAGCAGTTCTTC,CASSVTAYNEQFF
TRBJ2-4,TRBV19,NA,NA,TGTGCCAGTAGTATAGTCGGGGTTCTATCCAAAAACATTCAGTACTTC,CASSIVGVLSKNIQYF
TRBJ2-7,TRBV6-5,TRBD2,NA,TGTGCCAGCAGTTTTAGCGGGGGTGAACTCTACGAGCAGTACTTC,CASSFSGGELYEQYF
TRBJ2-3,TRBV11-2,TRBD2,NA,TGTGCCAGCAGCTTAATAGCGGGGGTCCTTCTTGGCACAGATACGCAGTATTTT,CASSLIAGVLLGTDTQYF